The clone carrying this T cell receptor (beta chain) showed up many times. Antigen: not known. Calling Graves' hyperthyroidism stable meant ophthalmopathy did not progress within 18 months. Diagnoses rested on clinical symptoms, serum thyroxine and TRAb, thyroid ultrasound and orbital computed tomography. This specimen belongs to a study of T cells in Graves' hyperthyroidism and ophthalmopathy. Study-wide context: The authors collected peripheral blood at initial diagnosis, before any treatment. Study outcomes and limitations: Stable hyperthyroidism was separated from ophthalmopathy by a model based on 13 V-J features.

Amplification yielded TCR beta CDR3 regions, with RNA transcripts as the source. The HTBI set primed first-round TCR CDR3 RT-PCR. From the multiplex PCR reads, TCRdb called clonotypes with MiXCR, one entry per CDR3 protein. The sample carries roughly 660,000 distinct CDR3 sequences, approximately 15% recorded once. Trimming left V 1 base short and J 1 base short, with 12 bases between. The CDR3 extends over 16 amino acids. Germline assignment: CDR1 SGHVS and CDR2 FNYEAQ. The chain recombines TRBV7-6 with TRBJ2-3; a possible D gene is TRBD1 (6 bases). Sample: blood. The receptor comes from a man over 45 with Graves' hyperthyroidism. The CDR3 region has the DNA TGTGCCAGCAGCTTAGAGGGGGTCCGAGGCACAGATACGCAGTATTTT. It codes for CASSLEGVRGTDTQYF. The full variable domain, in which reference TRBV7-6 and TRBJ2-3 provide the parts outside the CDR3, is GAGVSQSPRYKVTKRGQDVALRCDPISGHVSLYWYRQALGQGPEFLTYFNYEAQQDKSGLPNDRFSAERPEGSISTLTIQRTEQRDSAMYRCASSLEGVRGTDTQYFGPGTRLTVL.